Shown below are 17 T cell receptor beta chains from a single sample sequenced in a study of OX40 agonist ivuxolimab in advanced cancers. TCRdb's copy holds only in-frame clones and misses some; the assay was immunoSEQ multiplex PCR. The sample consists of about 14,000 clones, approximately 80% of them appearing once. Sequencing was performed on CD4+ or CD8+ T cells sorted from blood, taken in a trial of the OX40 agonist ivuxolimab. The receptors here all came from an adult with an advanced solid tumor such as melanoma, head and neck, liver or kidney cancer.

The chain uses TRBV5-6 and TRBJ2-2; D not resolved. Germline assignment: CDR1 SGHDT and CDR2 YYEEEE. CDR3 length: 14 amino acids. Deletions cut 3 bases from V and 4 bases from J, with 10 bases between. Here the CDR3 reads CASSWTWSTGELFF. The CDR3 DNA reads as TGTGCCAGCAGCTGGACGTGGAGCACCGGGGAGCTGTTTTTT. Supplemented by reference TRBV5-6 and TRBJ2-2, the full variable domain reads DAGVTQSPTHLIKTRGQQVTLRCSPKSGHDTVSWYQQALGQGPQFIFQYYEEEERQRGNFPDRFSGHQFPNYSSELNVNALLLGDSALYLCASSWTWSTGELFFGEGSRLTVL.

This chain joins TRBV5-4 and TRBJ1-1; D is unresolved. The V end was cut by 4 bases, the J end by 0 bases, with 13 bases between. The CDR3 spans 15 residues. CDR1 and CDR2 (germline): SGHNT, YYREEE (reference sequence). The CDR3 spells CASSQEASLNTEAFF. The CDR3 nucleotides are TGTGCCAGCAGCCAAGAGGCCAGCTTGAACACTGAAGCTTTCTTT. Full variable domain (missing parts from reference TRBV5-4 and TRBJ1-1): ETGVTQSPTHLIKTRGQQVTLRCSSQSGHNTVSWYQQALGQGPQFIFQYYREEENGRGNFPPRFSGLQFPNYSSELNVNALELDDSALYLCASSQEASLNTEAFFGQGTRLTVV.

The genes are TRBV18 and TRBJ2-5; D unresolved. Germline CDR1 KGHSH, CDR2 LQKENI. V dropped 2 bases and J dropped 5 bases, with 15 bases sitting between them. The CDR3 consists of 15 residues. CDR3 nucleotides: TGTGCCAGCTCACCAGTAGCTACAATGGGGGAGACCCAGTACTTC. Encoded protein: CASSPVATMGETQYF.

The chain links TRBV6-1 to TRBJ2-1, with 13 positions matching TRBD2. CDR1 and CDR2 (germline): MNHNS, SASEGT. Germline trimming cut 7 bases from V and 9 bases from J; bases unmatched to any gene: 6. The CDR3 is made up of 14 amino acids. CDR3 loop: CASNGLAGDSEQFF. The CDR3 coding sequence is TGTGCCAGCAATGGACTAGCGGGAGACAGTGAGCAGTTCTTC.

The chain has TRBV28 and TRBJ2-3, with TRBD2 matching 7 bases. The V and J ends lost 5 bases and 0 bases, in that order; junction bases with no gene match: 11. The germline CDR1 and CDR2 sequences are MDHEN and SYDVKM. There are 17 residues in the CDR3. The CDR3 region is CASSHPLATTSTDTQYF. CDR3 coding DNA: TGTGCCAGCAGTCATCCACTAGCGACTACTAGCACAGATACGCAGTATTTT. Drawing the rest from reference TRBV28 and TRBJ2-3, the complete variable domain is DVKVTQSSRYLVKRTGEKVFLECVQDMDHENMFWYRQDPGLGLRLIYFSYDVKMKEKGDIPEGYSVSREKKERFSLILESASTNQTSMYLCASSHPLATTSTDTQYFGPGTRLTVL.

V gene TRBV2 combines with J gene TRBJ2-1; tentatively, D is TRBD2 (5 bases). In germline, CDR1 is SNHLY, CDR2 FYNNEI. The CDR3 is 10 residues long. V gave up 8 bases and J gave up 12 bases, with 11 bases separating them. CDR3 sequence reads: CASVRGLQFF. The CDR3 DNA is TGTGCCAGCGTACGGGGTTTGCAGTTCTTC.

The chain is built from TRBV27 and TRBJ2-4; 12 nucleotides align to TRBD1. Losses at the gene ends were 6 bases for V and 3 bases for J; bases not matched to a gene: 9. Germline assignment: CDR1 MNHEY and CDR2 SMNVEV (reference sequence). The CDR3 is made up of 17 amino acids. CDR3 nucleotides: TGTGCCAGCAGCCTGGGACAGGGGGCCCCACTCAAAAACATTCAGTACTTC. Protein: CASSLGQGAPLKNIQYF.

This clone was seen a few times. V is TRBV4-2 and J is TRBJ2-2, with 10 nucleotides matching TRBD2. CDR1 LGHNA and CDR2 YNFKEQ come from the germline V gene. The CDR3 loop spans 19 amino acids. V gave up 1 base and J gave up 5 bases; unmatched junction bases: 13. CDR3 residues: CASSQVGISSGRVTGELFF. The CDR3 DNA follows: TGTGCCAGCAGCCAAGTCGGGATATCTAGCGGGAGAGTTACCGGGGAGCTGTTTTTT.

The CDR3 reads CASTLGTPQETQYF. In DNA form, the CDR3 reads TGTGCCAGCACCCTCGGGACACCCCAAGAGACCCAGTACTTC. The V gene is TRBV6-6, the J gene TRBJ2-5; possible D gene TRBD1, 6 bases. Germline CDR1 is MNHNY and CDR2 is SVGAGI (reference sequence). The V end lost 7 bases, the J end lost 1 base, and 13 bases lay between the germline ends. This CDR3 has 14 amino acids.

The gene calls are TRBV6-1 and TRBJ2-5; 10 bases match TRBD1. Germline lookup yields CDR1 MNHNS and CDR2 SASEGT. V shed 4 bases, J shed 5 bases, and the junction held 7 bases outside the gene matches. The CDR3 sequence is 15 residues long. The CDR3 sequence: CASSGLGTGDETQYF. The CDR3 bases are TGTGCCAGCAGTGGCTTGGGGACAGGGGATGAGACCCAGTACTTC.

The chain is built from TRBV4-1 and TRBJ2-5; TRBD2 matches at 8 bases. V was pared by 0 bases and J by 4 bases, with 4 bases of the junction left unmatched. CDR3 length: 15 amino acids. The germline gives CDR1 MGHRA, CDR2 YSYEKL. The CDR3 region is CASSQDTGGGETQYF. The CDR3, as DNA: TGCGCCAGCAGCCAAGATACGGGGGGGGGAGAGACCCAGTACTTC.

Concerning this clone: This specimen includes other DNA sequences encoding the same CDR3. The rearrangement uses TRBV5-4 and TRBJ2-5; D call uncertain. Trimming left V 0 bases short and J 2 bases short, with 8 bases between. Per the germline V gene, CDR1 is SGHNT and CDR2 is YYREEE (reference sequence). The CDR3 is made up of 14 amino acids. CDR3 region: CASSLAGTQETQYF. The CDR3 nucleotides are TGTGCCAGCAGCTTGGCGGGTACACAAGAGACCCAGTACTTC.

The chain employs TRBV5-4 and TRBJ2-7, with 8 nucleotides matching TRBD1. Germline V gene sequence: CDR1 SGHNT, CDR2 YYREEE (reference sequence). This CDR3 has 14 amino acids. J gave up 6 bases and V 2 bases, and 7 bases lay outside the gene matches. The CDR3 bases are TGTGCCAGCAGCTTCCCGGGACAGGTCCGCGAGCAGTACTTC. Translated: CASSFPGQVREQYF.

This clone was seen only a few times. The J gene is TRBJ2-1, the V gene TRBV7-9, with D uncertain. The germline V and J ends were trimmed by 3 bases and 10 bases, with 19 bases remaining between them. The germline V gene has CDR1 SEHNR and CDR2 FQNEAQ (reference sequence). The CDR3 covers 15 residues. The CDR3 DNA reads TGTGCCAGCAGCTTCGGCGGAGCACTCGCAAACGAGCAGTTCTTC. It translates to CASSFGGALANEQFF.

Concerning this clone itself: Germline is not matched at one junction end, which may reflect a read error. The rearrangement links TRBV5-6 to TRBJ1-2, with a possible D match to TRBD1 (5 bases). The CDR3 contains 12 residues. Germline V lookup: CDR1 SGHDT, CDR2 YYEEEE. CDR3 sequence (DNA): TGTGCCAGCAGCTTGGCCGGTGCCGAGGGGAGCTTC. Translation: CASSLAGAEGSF.

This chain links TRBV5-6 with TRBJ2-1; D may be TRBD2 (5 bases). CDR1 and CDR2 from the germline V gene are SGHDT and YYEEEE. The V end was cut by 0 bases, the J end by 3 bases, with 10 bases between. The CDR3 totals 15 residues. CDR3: CASSLGPRGYNEQFF. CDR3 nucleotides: TGTGCCAGCAGCTTGGGGCCCCGGGGCTACAATGAGCAGTTCTTC.

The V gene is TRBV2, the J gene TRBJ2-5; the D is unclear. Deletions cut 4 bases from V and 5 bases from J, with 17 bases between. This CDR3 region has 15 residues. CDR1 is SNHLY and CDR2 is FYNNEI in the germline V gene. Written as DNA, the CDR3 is TGTGCCAGCAGTGGGATTATAGCACCCAAGGAGACCCAGTACTTC. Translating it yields CASSGIIAPKETQYF.